This T cell receptor (beta chain) originates from a study of control samples from healthy donors and cancer patients. Profiling relied on immunoSEQ multiplex PCR, and the TCRdb table lists in-frame clones only, not all of them. Of 150,000 to 180,000 clones in the sample, just under 95% are singletons; the top ten hold around 6.1%. V dropped 4 bases and J dropped 5 bases, with 18 bases sitting between them. The germline V gene has CDR1 SGHRS and CDR2 YFSETQ. The CDR3 loop spans 15 amino acids. Specimen: blood. This clonotype was obtained from a man aged 40-49 years in good health. V usage is TRBV5-1 and J usage is TRBJ1-1; tentatively, D is TRBD1 (6 bases). DNA for the CDR3: TGCGCCAGCAGCCCCGGAGGAACAGGGAAGACTGAAGCTTTCTTT. Encoded protein: CASSPGGTGKTEAFF.